This T cell receptor beta chain came from a study of blood T cell repertoires in COVID-19. Across the study: Sources were T cells, B-cell-depleted T cells, or PBMCs; the material itself was cDNA or gDNA.

How the authors handled the data: Amplified reference gene primers provided the basis for estimating nucleated cell counts. Assay: immunoSEQ multiplex PCR; the TCRdb copy retains only in-frame clones and omits some. That table is the source of V, J and clone size, and D and trimming were worked out from the DNA. This table holds 150,000 to 200,000 clones, approximately 90% found once. Germline V gene data show CDR1 as SQVTM and CDR2 as ANQGSEA. CDR3 length: 12 amino acids. The V and J ends lost 5 bases and 5 bases, in that order; junction bases with no gene match: 2. The specimen sequenced was peripheral blood. The chain carries TRBV29-1 and TRBJ1-4; 7 bases map to TRBD1. The sequence was collected from a man younger than 35 who had recovered from COVID-19. Here the CDR3 reads CSVLQGNEKLFF. The DNA for the CDR3 is TGCAGCGTTCTACAGGGGAATGAAAAACTGTTTTTT.